Listed below are T cell receptor beta chains from one sample, sequenced in a study of neurological immune-mediated disorders. MiXCR, applied by TCRdb to the 5' RACE reads, yields one record per CDR3 protein. The sample comprises 20,000 to 30,000 distinct CDR3 sequences, about 2.5% of which are singletons, and 2.3% rests with the top ten. What was sequenced was PBMCs. The receptors here all came from a woman aged 45-65 years with multiple sclerosis. Both conserved end residues are part of each CDR3.

j_call: TRBJ2-1
v_call: TRBV10-3
cdr3_aa: CAISESTGRGNYNEQFF

j_call: TRBJ1-5
v_call: TRBV6-2/TRBV6-3
cdr3_aa: CASSYPAQGQQPQHF

j_call: TRBJ1-1
v_call: TRBV29-1
cdr3_aa: CSVDTEAFF

j_call: TRBJ1-1
v_call: TRBV6-2/TRBV6-3
cdr3_aa: CASSYNSGVSKNTEAFF

j_call: TRBJ1-6
v_call: TRBV7-6
cdr3_aa: CASSLATGLESPLNF

j_call: TRBJ2-1
v_call: TRBV7-9
cdr3_aa: CASSFFLVAGSLNEQFF

j_call: TRBJ2-3
v_call: TRBV20-1
cdr3_aa: CSATRLAGRTDTQYF

j_call: TRBJ2-1
v_call: TRBV7-3
cdr3_aa: CASSPSGRSVNEQFF

j_call: TRBJ2-3
v_call: TRBV20-1
cdr3_aa: CSAAGLAGGYTDTQYF

j_call: TRBJ1-5
v_call: TRBV12-3/TRBV12-4
cdr3_aa: CASSLGGIENQPQHF

j_call: TRBJ2-7
v_call: TRBV20-1
cdr3_aa: CSATGLAGGYEQYF

j_call: TRBJ1-1
v_call: TRBV4-1
cdr3_aa: CASSQEGRVTEAFF

j_call: TRBJ2-1
v_call: TRBV5-1
cdr3_aa: CASSLEPYNEQFF

j_call: TRBJ2-3
v_call: TRBV5-1
cdr3_aa: CASSLLAGSTDTQYF

j_call: TRBJ2-2
v_call: TRBV12-3/TRBV12-4
cdr3_aa: CASRGTGTSNTGELFF

j_call: TRBJ1-2
v_call: TRBV9
cdr3_aa: CASSVQDSYGYTF

j_call: TRBJ2-5
v_call: TRBV27
cdr3_aa: CASSHRRGQETQYF

j_call: TRBJ2-1
v_call: TRBV14
cdr3_aa: CASRGFTYNEQFF

j_call: TRBJ2-5
v_call: TRBV20-1
cdr3_aa: CSAGLSGREETQYF

j_call: TRBJ2-5
v_call: TRBV10-3
cdr3_aa: CAIKGTSPGETQYF

j_call: TRBJ2-3
v_call: TRBV7-2
cdr3_aa: CASSLDGTTSTDTQYF

j_call: TRBJ2-1
v_call: TRBV11-2
cdr3_aa: CASRTLTGRTYNEQFF

j_call: TRBJ1-4
v_call: TRBV12-3/TRBV12-4
cdr3_aa: CASRPQGIEKLFF

j_call: TRBJ2-1
v_call: TRBV6-5
cdr3_aa: CASSSGVGVNEQFF

j_call: TRBJ2-1
v_call: TRBV9
cdr3_aa: CASSGGLAGEQFF

j_call: TRBJ1-2
v_call: TRBV30
cdr3_aa: CAWVTGGGYGYTF

j_call: TRBJ1-1
v_call: TRBV6-5
cdr3_aa: CASSYLGGPEAFF

j_call: TRBJ2-7
v_call: TRBV28
cdr3_aa: CASSSAGAGEQYF

j_call: TRBJ2-1
v_call: TRBV20-1
cdr3_aa: CSALPGLAGSYNEQFF

j_call: TRBJ1-5
v_call: TRBV29-1
cdr3_aa: CSVGGGTQPQHF

j_call: TRBJ1-1
v_call: TRBV10-3
cdr3_aa: CAIRRTENTEAFF

j_call: TRBJ1-2
v_call: TRBV27
cdr3_aa: CASSSTSGLRNYGYTF

j_call: TRBJ2-7
v_call: TRBV7-9
cdr3_aa: CASSLQYEQYF

j_call: TRBJ1-2
v_call: TRBV10-3
cdr3_aa: CAIVRGPDNYGYTF

j_call: TRBJ2-7
v_call: TRBV7-6
cdr3_aa: CASSGRTGTYEQYF

j_call: TRBJ2-3
v_call: TRBV5-1
cdr3_aa: CASNSGSTDTQYF

j_call: TRBJ2-7
v_call: TRBV28
cdr3_aa: CATRRQGYYEQYF

j_call: TRBJ2-5
v_call: TRBV5-1
cdr3_aa: CASSLDRETQYF

j_call: TRBJ2-1
v_call: TRBV7-7
cdr3_aa: CASSAFPGQGSNEQFF

j_call: TRBJ2-5
v_call: TRBV7-9
cdr3_aa: CASSLFRTREETQYF

j_call: TRBJ2-1
v_call: TRBV11-1
cdr3_aa: CASSLMDGNYNEQFF

j_call: TRBJ2-5
v_call: TRBV4-3
cdr3_aa: CASSQDRRETQYF

j_call: TRBJ2-3
v_call: TRBV7-9
cdr3_aa: CASSLPGLAKDTQYF

j_call: TRBJ2-1
v_call: TRBV7-9
cdr3_aa: CASSSQQFF